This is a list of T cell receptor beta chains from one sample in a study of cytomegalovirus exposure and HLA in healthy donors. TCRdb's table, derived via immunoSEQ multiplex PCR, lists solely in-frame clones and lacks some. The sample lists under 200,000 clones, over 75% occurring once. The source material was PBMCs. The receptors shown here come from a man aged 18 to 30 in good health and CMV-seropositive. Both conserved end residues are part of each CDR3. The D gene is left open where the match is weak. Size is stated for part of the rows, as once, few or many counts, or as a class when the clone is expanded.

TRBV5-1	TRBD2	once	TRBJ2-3	TGCGCCAGCAGCTTGGACGGGGGGGGGCCAGATACGCAGTATTTT	CASSLDGGGPDTQYF
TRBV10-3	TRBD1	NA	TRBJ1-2	TGTGCCATCAGTGAGTCAAACAGGGGAAACTATGGCTACACCTTC	CAISESNRGNYGYTF
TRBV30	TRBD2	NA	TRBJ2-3	TGTGCCTGGATGATCTCGGGGGGGCCGGGGGATACGCAGTATTTT	CAWMISGGPGDTQYF
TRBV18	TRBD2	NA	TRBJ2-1	TGTGCCAGCTCACAGTATAGCGGGTACAATGAGCAGTTCTTC	CASSQYSGYNEQFF
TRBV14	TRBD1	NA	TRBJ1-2	TGTGCCAGCAGCCAAAGGGGCGGACAGGGGGCTCTTAATGGCTACACCTTC	CASSQRGGQGALNGYTF
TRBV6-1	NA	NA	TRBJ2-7	TGTGCCAGCAGATCGACAGATACCTACGAGCAGTACTTC	CASRSTDTYEQYF
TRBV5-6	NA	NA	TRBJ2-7	TGTGCCAGCAGCTTTCAGGGATACGAGCAGTACTTC	CASSFQGYEQYF
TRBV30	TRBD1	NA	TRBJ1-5	TGTGCCTGGAGCGGCCAGAGACAGGGGGTACAGCCCCAGCATTTT	CAWSGQRQGVQPQHF
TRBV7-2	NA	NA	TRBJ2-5	TGTGCCAGCAGCTTAGATCACAGAACTAGGGAGACCCAGTACTTC	CASSLDHRTRETQYF
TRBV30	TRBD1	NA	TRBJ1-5	TGTGCCTGGAGATCAGGGGGAAACCAGCCCCAGCATTTT	CAWRSGGNQPQHF
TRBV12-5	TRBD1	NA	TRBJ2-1	TGTGCTAGTGGTTTGTGGGACAGATTAATGGATGAGCAGTTCTTC	CASGLWDRLMDEQFF
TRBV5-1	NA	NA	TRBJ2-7	TGCGCCAGCAGCATATTGACAGGTAACGACGAGCAGTACTTC	CASSILTGNDEQYF
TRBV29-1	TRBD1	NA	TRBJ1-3	TGCAGCGGACAGGGGTCCCACACCATATATTTT	CSGQGSHTIYF
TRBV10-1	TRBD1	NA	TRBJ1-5	TGCGCCAGCAGTGAGGACAGGGGCCGTCGAGCCAATCAGCCCCAGCATTTT	CASSEDRGRRANQPQHF
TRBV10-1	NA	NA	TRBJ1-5	TGCGCCAGCACCGCAGCGAGCAATCAGCCCCAGCATTTT	CASTAASNQPQHF
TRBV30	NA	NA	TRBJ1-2	TGTGCCTGGAATTATGGACCAGGTGGGCAGGGAGGTTCCTATGGCTACACCTTC	CAWNYGPGGQGGSYGYTF
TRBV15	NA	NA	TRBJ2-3	TGTGCCACCAGCAGATCCAGGGAGGTCACAGATACGCAGTATTTT	CATSRSREVTDTQYF
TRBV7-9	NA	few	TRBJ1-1	TGTGCCAGCAGCTCTCAATCGGGGGGGGCTTTCTTT	CASSSQSGGAFF
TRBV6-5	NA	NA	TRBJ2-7	TGTGCCAGCAGTAAATCGTTAACGGGGATCGAGCAGTACTTC	CASSKSLTGIEQYF
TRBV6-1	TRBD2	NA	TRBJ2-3	TGTGCCAGCAGTGAAAAGGGAGCGGGGGGGGTTGCAGATACGCAGTATTTT	CASSEKGAGGVADTQYF
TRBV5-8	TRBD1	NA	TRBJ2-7	TGTGCCAGCAGCGGCGGACAGGGGTTCTCCTACGAGCAGTACTTC	CASSGGQGFSYEQYF
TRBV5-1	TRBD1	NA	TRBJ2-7	TGCGCCAGCCAAGGGACAGGGCTCAACTACGAGCAGTACTTC	CASQGTGLNYEQYF
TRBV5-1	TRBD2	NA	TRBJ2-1	TGCGCCAGCAGGGGTTCCCCTAGCGGGGCCCATAATTACAATGAGCAGTTCTTC	CASRGSPSGAHNYNEQFF
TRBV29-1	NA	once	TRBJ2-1	TGCAGCGTTGCAGGGAACGACTCTGATGAGCAGTTCTTC	CSVAGNDSDEQFF